This TCR beta chain comes out of a study of kidney transplant recipient with SARS-CoV-2 infection. Via MiXCR, TCRdb re-called the reads, giving one row per CDR3 protein. The sample records fewer than 250,000 distinct CDR3 sequences, roughly 26% being singletons. This clonotype occurred many times. The CDR3 loop spans 13 amino acids. Germline trimming cut 2 bases from V and 4 bases from J; bases unmatched to any gene: 1. Germline V gene lookup returns CDR1 MNHNY and CDR2 SVGAGI (reference sequence). This TCR came from a young adult male patient who had COVID-19 and was a kidney transplant recipient. Certain T cells may be donor cells from the graft. This chain joins TRBV6-6 and TRBJ2-5; TRBD1 matches at 7 bases. Sequenced material: a blood sample, taken at baseline and on day 111 from a kidney transplant recipient. The DNA for the CDR3 is TGTGCCAGCAGTTACGACAGGGCAGAGACCCAGTACTTC. Translated: CASSYDRAETQYF.